Below are 31 T cell receptor beta chains sequenced from a single sample in a study of blood T cells in healthy people across ages. The second PCR ran about 6 to 11 cycles with a sample-barcoded 5' primer and J-beta primers. TCRdb re-called the 5' RACE reads through MiXCR, storing one row per CDR3 protein. This sample has about 930,000 distinct CDR3 sequences, with around 29% found just once. These data also featured in a second study, about T cells of mothers and their children.

The sample comprised blood. The receptors stem from a woman between 40 and 50 years old in good health.

V is TRBV20-1 and J is TRBJ2-7; D is possibly TRBD1 or TRBD2 (6 bases each). Germline V gene sequence: CDR1 DFQATT, CDR2 SNEGSKA (reference sequence). This CDR3 has 16 residues. The ends were cut back, 4 bases at V and 0 bases at J, with 19 bases in the middle. CDR3 protein: CSAIEVGGGSSYEQYF. CDR3 DNA sequence: TGCAGTGCTATCGAGGTTGGAGGGGGGAGCTCCTACGAGCAGTACTTC.

This clonotype was observed a handful of times. The chain is built from TRBV28 and TRBJ1-2; 8 bases match TRBD1. The CDR3 sequence is 15 residues long. The V gene end was trimmed by 2 bases and the J gene end by 4 bases; junction bases not matched to a gene: 6. Germline values: CDR1 MDHEN, CDR2 SYDVKM. The CDR3, as DNA: TGTGCCAGCAGTTTAAGGGACAGGATTATCTATGGCTACACCTTC. Translating it yields CASSLRDRIIYGYTF.

As regards this clonotype: The junction does not match germline at one end; this may be a read error. The chain links TRBV29-1 to TRBJ2-2, with D tentatively TRBD1 or TRBD2 (6 bases each). The germline V gene has CDR1 SQVTM and CDR2 ANQGSEA. The CDR3 covers 14 residues. The CDR3 loop reads CSVEGDKVTGGLFF. In DNA, the CDR3 is TGCAGCGTTGAGGGGGACAAGGTCACCGGGGGGCTGTTTTTT.

The rearrangement uses TRBV12-3 or TRBV12-4 and TRBJ1-4; a weak D match, TRBD1 (6 bases). The V end lost 5 bases, the J end lost 0 bases, and 19 bases lay between the germline ends. The CDR3 is 18 amino acids. The CDR3 region has the DNA TGTGCCAGCAGTCAGGGACACTCGAGACGAACAACTAATGAAAAACTGTTTTTT. It translates to CASSQGHSRRTTNEKLFF.

This CDR3 is CASSQALGGTGYTF. Written as DNA, the CDR3 is TGTGCCAGCAGTCAAGCTCTAGGGGGCACGGGCTACACCTTC. The chain links TRBV12-3 or TRBV12-4 to TRBJ1-2; the match to TRBD1 covers 7 bases. CDR3 size: 14 residues. Trimming at V came to 5 bases and at J to 8 bases, leaving 11 bases not matched to a gene.

The rearrangement uses TRBV7-2 and TRBJ2-7; D possibly corresponds to TRBD1 (6 bases). The V gene's germline CDR1 is SGHTA and CDR2 FQGNSA. The CDR3 runs to 14 residues. The V end was cut by 6 bases, the J end by 0 bases, with 12 bases between. CDR3 region: CASRLRDTSYEQYF. Here the CDR3 DNA reads TGTGCCAGCAGGCTTCGGGACACCTCCTACGAGCAGTACTTC.

This clonotype turned up a few times. The rearrangement joins TRBV7-3 to TRBJ2-5, with D hard to call. Per germline, CDR1 SGHTA and CDR2 FQGTGA. The CDR3 runs 13 residues. V was shortened by 2 bases and J by 7 bases, with 11 bases between the two germline ends. CDR3: CASSLEDRRTQYF. CDR3 DNA sequence: TGTGCCAGCAGCTTAGAGGACCGAAGGACCCAGTACTTC. The entire variable domain, with the rest obtained from reference TRBV7-3 and TRBJ2-5, is as follows: GAGVSQTPSNKVTEKGKYVELRCDPISGHTALYWYRQSLGQGPEFLIYFQGTGAADDSGLPNDRFFAVRPEGSVSTLKIQRTERGDSAVYLCASSLEDRRTQYFGPGTRLLVL.

The sample holds many counts of this clonotype. V and J are TRBV6-5 and TRBJ1-5; D ambiguous. Germline V gene data show CDR1 as MNHEY and CDR2 as SVGAGI. Trimming stripped 2 bases from V and 6 bases from J, with 8 bases between. The CDR3 runs 13 residues. CDR3 loop: CASSYLDGQPQHF. CDR3 sequence (DNA): TGTGCCAGCAGTTACCTGGACGGTCAGCCCCAGCATTTT.

V is TRBV7-2 and J is TRBJ1-4, with D hard to call. V dropped 5 bases and J dropped 8 bases, with 9 bases sitting between them. From germline, CDR1 is SGHTA and CDR2 FQGNSA. The CDR3 has 12 amino acids. CDR3 protein: CASSRSGEKLFF. The CDR3, as DNA: TGTGCCAGCAGCAGGAGTGGCGAAAAACTGTTTTTT.

This clonotype was detected once. The chain uses TRBV6-1 and TRBJ2-3; a possible D gene is TRBD1 (6 bases). The V gene lost 6 bases and the J gene lost 9 bases, with 28 bases spanning the gap. CDR1 and CDR2 (germline): MNHNS, SASEGT. CDR3 length: 17 amino acids. The CDR3 loop reads CASRADRQATVRSTQYF. In DNA, the CDR3 is TGTGCCAGCAGAGCAGACAGGCAAGCAACCGTTCGTTCGACGCAGTATTTT.

This clonotype was counted only a few times. The genes are TRBV12-3 or TRBV12-4 and TRBJ1-5; no clear D. The CDR3 is 13 amino acids. Trimming pared 3 bases from V and 6 bases from J, leaving 9 bases between. The CDR3 bases are TGTGCCAGCAGTTTGAGGGAAACTCAGCCCCAGCATTTT. Translated: CASSLRETQPQHF.

This clonotype showed up just a few times. The rearrangement uses TRBV7-8 and TRBJ1-2, with a tentative D call TRBD1 (5 bases). CDR1 and CDR2 from the germline V gene are SGHVS and FQNEAQ. Deletions cut 1 base from V and 3 bases from J, with 12 bases between. The CDR3 extends over 15 amino acids. The CDR3 loop is CASSLGAGSHYGYTF. The CDR3 DNA sequence: TGTGCCAGCAGCTTAGGGGCAGGGTCTCACTATGGCTACACCTTC.

Concerning this clonotype itself: Given a much more abundant clone one base away, this may be a read error. J is TRBJ2-1 and V is TRBV7-6; D might be TRBD2 (7 bases). This CDR3 comprises 15 residues. Germline assignment: CDR1 SGHVS and CDR2 FNYEAQ. The DNA for the CDR3 is TGTGCCGGCAGCTTAGGGGGGGAATCATACAATGAGCAGTTCTTC. Amino acids: CAGSLGGESYNEQFF.

There are many counts of this clonotype. This chain uses TRBV6-1 with TRBJ2-1; 7 bases are a match to TRBD2. The germline V gene has CDR1 MNHNS and CDR2 SASEGT. The CDR3 has 17 amino acids. V dropped 5 bases and J dropped 0; count of bases not matched to a gene: 10. CDR3 nucleotides: TGTGCCAGCAGTCGTCTGGGGGGGTCAGGCTCCTACAATGAGCAGTTCTTC. Encoded protein: CASSRLGGSGSYNEQFF.

This clonotype came up a few times. V and J are TRBV9 and TRBJ2-2; no reliable D call. Trimming removed 2 bases from V and 0 bases from J, with 5 bases in between. CDR3 length: 14 amino acids. Germline lookup yields CDR1 SGDLS and CDR2 YYNGEE. Written as DNA, the CDR3 is TGTGCCAGCAGCGTGGCAACGAACACCGGGGAGCTGTTTTTT. It specifies CASSVATNTGELFF.

The gene calls are TRBV3-1 and TRBJ2-5; D remains ambiguous. Trimming took 1 base from V and 11 from J, leaving 14 bases between them. This CDR3 is 13 amino acids long. CDR1 and CDR2 (germline): LGHDT, YNNKEL (reference sequence). The CDR3, as DNA: TGTGCCAGCAGCCAAGGTTCCGTCAATGAGCAGTACTTC. Amino acid sequence: CASSQGSVNEQYF.

V usage is TRBV24-1 and J usage is TRBJ1-2, with a weak D call TRBD1 (5 bases). This CDR3 has 13 residues. The germline V gene has CDR1 KGHDR and CDR2 SFDVKD. V was shortened by 3 bases and J by 8 bases, with 12 bases between the two germline ends. CDR3 sequence: CATSDMDKKGYTF. CDR3 nucleotides: TGTGCCACCAGTGATATGGACAAGAAGGGCTACACCTTC.

Points on this clonotype: This could be a read error, since a much larger clone is one nucleotide away. This sequence joins TRBV12-3 or TRBV12-4 and TRBJ2-7; D is ambiguous. V was cut by 4 bases and J by 3 bases, with 10 bases left in between. This CDR3 is built from 13 residues. Here the CDR3 reads CASSYEVNYEQYF. The DNA for the CDR3 is TGTGCCAGCAGTTATGAGGTCAACTACGAGCAGTACTTC.

This clonotype appeared many times. The V and J genes are TRBV7-2 and TRBJ1-2; D perhaps matches TRBD1 (6 bases). The V gene's germline CDR1 is SGHTA and CDR2 FQGNSA. The CDR3 contains 16 residues. V was shortened by 0 bases and J by 2 bases, with 13 bases between the two germline ends. The CDR3 sequence: CASSLARNRANYGYTF. Written as DNA, the CDR3 is TGTGCCAGCAGCTTAGCGCGTAACAGGGCGAACTATGGCTACACCTTC.

This clonotype was observed a handful of times. V gene TRBV5-1 combines with J gene TRBJ2-7, with TRBD1 identical over 10 bases. With V trimmed by 4 bases and J by 0 bases, 16 bases remained unmatched. The CDR3 has 19 residues. CDR1 is SGHRS and CDR2 is YFSETQ in the germline V gene. The CDR3 DNA follows: TGCGCCAGCAGCGGCGACCGGGACAGGGGACTCCTCACCTCCTACGAGCAGTACTTC. Translation: CASSGDRDRGLLTSYEQYF.

The V gene is TRBV6-2 or TRBV6-3, the J gene TRBJ2-5, with TRBD2 identical over 12 bases. Germline V gene sequence: CDR1 MNHEY, CDR2 SVGEGT. This CDR3 is built from 16 residues. V lost 8 bases to trimming and J lost 4 bases; unmatched junction nucleotides: 11. DNA for the CDR3: TGTGCCAGCTCCCCAGGACTAGCGGGAACCGGAGAGACCCAGTACTTC. Translation: CASSPGLAGTGETQYF.

This clonotype was detected ten times or more. This chain links TRBV7-2 with TRBJ2-7, with D perhaps being TRBD1 or TRBD2 (5 bases each). The length of the CDR3 is 13 residues. Trimming removed 3 bases at V and 11 bases at J, with 17 bases between. The germline V gene encodes CDR1 SGHTA and CDR2 FQGNSA. The CDR3 nucleotides read TGTGCCAGCAGCTTGGGGGACGTGGGAGAGAAGTACTTC. This translates into CASSLGDVGEKYF.

Many counts were recorded for this clonotype. The V gene is TRBV20-1, the J gene TRBJ2-7; 8 bases fit TRBD1. Trimming cost V 3 bases and J 0 bases; bases outside gene matches: 4. The CDR3 contains 14 residues. The V gene's germline CDR1 is DFQATT and CDR2 SNEGSKA (reference sequence). The CDR3 sequence: CSASRQGASYEQYF. CDR3 bases: TGCAGTGCTAGTAGGCAGGGGGCCTCCTACGAGCAGTACTTC.

This chain uses TRBV11-2 with TRBJ2-4, with 8 bases matching TRBD1. This CDR3 spans 15 amino acids. The germline V gene has CDR1 SGHAT and CDR2 FQNNGV. Trimming took 5 bases from V and 13 from J; bases not matched to a gene: 16. CDR3 bases: TGTGCCAGCAGCCCATCGACAGGGGTCTACAATGAGCAGTACTTC. Translating it yields CASSPSTGVYNEQYF.

This clonotype was detected only a few times. The chain carries TRBV28 and TRBJ1-1, with D possibly TRBD1 on 6 matching bases. The germline V gene has CDR1 MDHEN and CDR2 SYDVKM. The CDR3 is made up of 13 amino acids. V was cut by 11 bases and J by 1 base, with 14 bases left in between. In nucleotides, the CDR3 is TGTGCCGGGGGCCGGATCGCGAACACTGAAGCTTTCTTT. Encoded protein: CAGGRIANTEAFF.

J is TRBJ2-1 and V is TRBV12-3 or TRBV12-4; unclear D gene. V lost 3 bases, J lost 5 bases, and 8 bases lay in between. This CDR3 is 13 amino acids long. This chain's CDR3 is CASSFPRNNEQFF. The CDR3 DNA is TGTGCCAGCAGTTTCCCTAGGAACAATGAGCAGTTCTTC.

The chain uses TRBV10-3 and TRBJ2-1; TRBD1 is a possible D gene (6 bases). The germline V and J ends were trimmed by 0 bases and 8 bases, with 11 bases remaining between them. The CDR3 consists of 14 residues. Germline V CDR1 and CDR2: ENHRY, SYGVKD. Here the CDR3 reads CAISESQGRYEQFF. The CDR3 bases are TGTGCCATCAGTGAGTCACAGGGCAGGTATGAGCAGTTCTTC.

The CDR3 sequence: CASSSAGTGNEAFF. The DNA of the CDR3 is TGTGCCAGCAGCTCTGCCGGGACAGGGAATGAAGCTTTCTTT. This rearrangement joins TRBV28 to TRBJ1-1; 9 bases line up with TRBD1. V lost 6 bases and J lost 7; bases outside the gene matches: 9. Germline CDR1 MDHEN, CDR2 SYDVKM. The CDR3 is 14 amino acids.

The chain joins TRBV25-1 to TRBJ1-1, with no clear D. Looked up from germline, CDR1 is MGHDK and CDR2 is SYGVNS. Trimming stripped 8 bases from V and 0 bases from J, with 4 bases between. The CDR3 spans 11 residues. The CDR3 nucleotides are TGTGCCAGCTTCATGAACACTGAAGCTTTCTTT. It is translated as CASFMNTEAFF.

This clonotype was counted once. This chain uses TRBV19 with TRBJ1-2; 9 bases are a match to TRBD1. J lost 6 bases, V lost 0 bases, and 11 bases had no gene match. Germline V CDR1 and CDR2: LNHDA, SQIVND (reference sequence). CDR3 length: 17 residues. CDR3 in DNA: TGTGCCAGTAGTATAGACTCCGGGACAGGGTTTATTAATGGCTACACCTTC. It is translated as CASSIDSGTGFINGYTF.

V usage is TRBV6-2 or TRBV6-3 and J usage is TRBJ2-1, with 7 bases matching TRBD2. With 4 bases clipped from V and 1 base from J, the junction kept 7 bases outside the gene matches. The CDR3 runs to 16 residues. Per germline, CDR1 MNHEY and CDR2 SVGEGT. In DNA form, the CDR3 reads TGTGCCAGCAGTTCAGAGCGGGGCTTATCCTACAATGAGCAGTTCTTC. Encoded protein: CASSSERGLSYNEQFF.